This TCR beta chain was retrieved from a study of siplizumab effects on memory and regulatory T cells. Study observations and caveats: Apparently more diverse than memory cells, naive T cells also seemed major alloresponse contributors. Suppressive activity of Tregs proliferating in siplizumab cultures remained unconfirmed. Alloreactive sequences traceable to unstimulated CD4+ memory cells declined significantly under siplizumab.

The germline CDR1 and CDR2 sequences are KGHSH and LQKENI. The CDR3 has 15 amino acids. Unmatched junction bases numbered 3, after V lost 3 bases and J lost 1 base. On this clone: Its antigen is unidentified.

TCR templates, around 100,000 per sample, were assayed. Some clones are missing from TCRdb's copy, which holds only in-frame ones; the method was immunoSEQ multiplex PCR. The sample includes 99,000 or so clones, over 85% of them seen just once. The receptor comes from a human donor in good health. The sample comprised Tregs sorted from blood. The J gene is TRBJ1-5, the V gene TRBV18; 7 nucleotides match TRBD1. CDR3 protein: CASSPAGQSNQPQHF. The CDR3 bases are TGTGCCAGCTCACCTGCGGGACAGAGCAATCAGCCCCAGCATTTT.